Listed below are T cell receptor beta chains from one sample, sequenced in a study of persistence of HIV-infected CD4 T cells. Profiled with immunoSEQ multiplex PCR; TCRdb holds only in-frame clones, not every one. Of approximately 13,000 clones listed, more than 70% are singletons. Which antigens these TCRs recognize remains unknown. The sequencing used CD4+ T cells sorted from PBMCs after approximately 20-hour stimulation, collected from a patient who received antiretroviral therapy. These receptors were taken from an adult man with HIV who was CMV-seropositive. Both conserved end residues are part of each CDR3. A D gene is named only where the DNA matches it firmly. Expanded clones are given a class, and other clones once, few, many or no size at all.

-	TRBD2	TRBV10-2	TRBJ2-3	TGCGCCAGCAGTGGGGACTATACAGATACGCAGTATTTT	CASSGDYTDTQYF
-	TRBD1	TRBV6-5	TRBJ2-7	TGTGCCAGCAGTTACTCGGGAGGGACAGGGGGCTACGAGCAGTACTTC	CASSYSGGTGGYEQYF
few	TRBD1	TRBV7-2	TRBJ2-1	TGTGCCAGCAGCTCCCAAGACAGGGGGAACAATGAGCAGTTCTTC	CASSSQDRGNNEQFF
-	-	TRBV7-2	TRBJ2-1	TGTGCCAGCAGCCCGGGGACCTACAATGAGCAGTTCTTC	CASSPGTYNEQFF
-	TRBD1	TRBV10-3	TRBJ2-2	TGTGCCATCAGCAGGGACAGGGAAGGCACCGGGGAGCTGTTTTTT	CAISRDREGTGELFF
-	-	TRBV2	TRBJ1-6	TGTGCCGGGGGGGTTGCATCTCCTAATTCACCCCTCCACTTT	CAGGVASPNSPLHF
-	-	TRBV5-5	TRBJ1-6	TGTGCCAGCAGCTGGGGGCCCTATAATTCACCCCTCCACTTT	CASSWGPYNSPLHF
once	-	TRBV27	TRBJ2-7	TGTGCCAGCAGTTCCCTGGGGAAGAGTAAGGGGCAGTACTTC	CASSSLGKSKGQYF
-	TRBD1	TRBV7-2	TRBJ2-7	TGTGCCAGCAGCACACAGGGACAGTACTACGAGCAGTACTTC	CASSTQGQYYEQYF
-	-	TRBV28	TRBJ2-7	TGTGCCAGCAGTTTATCCAGGGGCCCCTACGAGCAGTACTTC	CASSLSRGPYEQYF
-	-	TRBV7-3	TRBJ1-2	TGTGCCAGCAGCTTAACTGGGGGACGTATCGGCTACACCTTC	CASSLTGGRIGYTF
-	TRBD1	TRBV14	TRBJ1-2	TGTGCCAGCAGCCCCGGGACAGGGGGTAATGGCTACACCTTC	CASSPGTGGNGYTF
-	-	TRBV12-3/TRBV12-4	TRBJ1-4	TGTGCCAGCAGTTTGTCTAGAAAACTGTTTTTT	CASSLSRKLFF
-	-	TRBV5-1	TRBJ1-1	TGCGCCAGCAGCTTGGGAGGGAACACTGAAGCTTTCTTT	CASSLGGNTEAFF
-	-	TRBV5-5	TRBJ2-1	TGTGCCAGCAGCTCGTTCTCTGGGAGCTCCTACAATGAGCAGTTCTTC	CASSSFSGSSYNEQFF
-	TRBD2	TRBV15	TRBJ2-3	TGTGCCTCCCGACTAGCGGGGACTACAGATACGCAGTATTTT	CASRLAGTTDTQYF
-	TRBD1	TRBV5-1	TRBJ1-2	TGCGCCAGCAGCTGGGGACAGGGAAACTATGGCTACACCTTC	CASSWGQGNYGYTF
-	TRBD1	TRBV7-2	TRBJ1-5	TGTGCCAGCAGCGTGACAGGGGGCTCGGGCAATCAGCCCCAGCATTTT	CASSVTGGSGNQPQHF
-	-	TRBV27	TRBJ1-5	TGTGCCAGCAGTTTATCGCCGGCGGGCTATAGCAATCAGCCCCAGCATTTT	CASSLSPAGYSNQPQHF
few	-	TRBV7-2	TRBJ1-2	TGTGCCAGCAGCTTAGGCGCAGATTATTATGGCTACACCTTC	CASSLGADYYGYTF
-	-	TRBV11-3	TRBJ1-3	TGTGCCAGCAGCTATGGGACACCGGACTCTGGAAACACCATATATTTT	CASSYGTPDSGNTIYF
-	-	TRBV28	TRBJ2-2	TGTGCCAGCAGTTTTTATGACCGAGACACCGGGGAGCTGTTTTTT	CASSFYDRDTGELFF
-	-	TRBV7-9	TRBJ2-3	TGTGCCAGCAGCAAGACAGCTAGCACAGATACGCAGTATTTT	CASSKTASTDTQYF
-	-	TRBV15	TRBJ2-3	TGTGCCACCAGCACACTGGATACGCAGTATTTT	CATSTLDTQYF
-	-	TRBV5-1	TRBJ2-3	TGCGCCAGCAGCTTGACAGGGGATACGCAGTATTTT	CASSLTGDTQYF
-	-	TRBV28	TRBJ1-3	TGTGCCAGCAGTTTTTTAGACGGGTTTCTTTCTGGAAACACCATATATTTT	CASSFLDGFLSGNTIYF
-	TRBD1	TRBV18	TRBJ1-6	TGTGCCAGCTCACCAAGGACAGGGGGTGGCGTGGATAATTCACCCCTCCACTTT	CASSPRTGGGVDNSPLHF
-	-	TRBV3-1/TRBV3-2	TRBJ1-2	TGTGCCAGCAGCCAGGGGGGAGGCTACACCTTC	CASSQGGGYTF
-	TRBD1	TRBV10-3	TRBJ1-1	TGTGCCCTCAGGGGACAGGGGAACACTGAAGCTTTCTTT	CALRGQGNTEAFF
few	-	TRBV15	TRBJ2-7	TGTGCCACCAGCAGTTGGGGATCCGAAAGGGCCTACGAGCAGTACTTC	CATSSWGSERAYEQYF
few	-	TRBV5-1	TRBJ2-7	TGCGCCAGCAGGATGGGACGGATCTACGAGCAGTACTTC	CASRMGRIYEQYF
once	TRBD2	TRBV6-4	TRBJ2-3	TGTGCCAGCAGTGAACGCGGCGGGGGAGTCACAGATACGCAGTATTTT	CASSERGGGVTDTQYF
-	TRBD2	TRBV6-1	TRBJ2-7	TGTGCCAGCAGTGACCAGCGGGGGGGCTCCTACGAGCAGTACTTC	CASSDQRGGSYEQYF
-	-	TRBV15	TRBJ1-4	TGTGCCACCAGCCGGGGCGGGTTAACTAATGAAAAACTGTTTTTT	CATSRGGLTNEKLFF
-	-	TRBV10-2	TRBJ1-4	TGCGCCAGCAGCGGGGACACCCAAGGGGAAAAACTGTTTTTT	CASSGDTQGEKLFF
once	TRBD2	TRBV19	TRBJ2-5	TGTGCCAGTAGTATGAGCGGGGGGGCCAGTCTTGGGACCCAGTACTTC	CASSMSGGASLGTQYF
-	TRBD1	TRBV6-4	TRBJ1-1	TGTGCCAGCAGTGAGACGACAGGGGGCCCCTGGAACACTGAAGCTTTCTTT	CASSETTGGPWNTEAFF
-	-	TRBV10-3	TRBJ1-6	TGTGCCATCAGAGAAAACGATTGGGCGAATTCACCCCTCCACTTT	CAIRENDWANSPLHF
-	-	TRBV9	TRBJ2-2	TGTGCCAGCAGCGTAGTAGGACAGCCCACCGGGGAGCTGTTTTTT	CASSVVGQPTGELFF
few	-	TRBV24-1	TRBJ2-7	TGTGCCACCAGTGACCATGACAACTACGAGCAGTACTTC	CATSDHDNYEQYF
-	TRBD2	TRBV18	TRBJ2-1	TGTGCCAGCTCACCACAAGCGGGGGGGCCCCGTGAGCAGTTCTTC	CASSPQAGGPREQFF
-	TRBD2	TRBV10-3	TRBJ2-3	TGTGCCATCAGTGATGGGGGACTAGCAGTAGATACGCAGTATTTT	CAISDGGLAVDTQYF
once	-	TRBV28	TRBJ1-3	TGTGCCAGCAGTTATGGACCGGGGGTTGAAAGAAACACCATATATTTT	CASSYGPGVERNTIYF
-	-	TRBV7-3	TRBJ2-6	TGTGCCAGCAGCCCCCGGGTGGCGACTGGGGCCAACGTCCTGACTTTC	CASSPRVATGANVLTF
-	-	TRBV5-1	TRBJ1-1	TGCGCCAGCAGAAGGATTGGGAACACTGAAGCTTTCTTT	CASRRIGNTEAFF
-	TRBD1	TRBV6-5	TRBJ2-5	TGTGCCAGCATTTTTAGGACAGGGGAAGAGACCCAGTACTTC	CASIFRTGEETQYF
-	-	TRBV25-1	TRBJ2-1	TGTGCCAGCAGTGGGTTCGGCGGGGAACACTACAATGAGCAGTTCTTC	CASSGFGGEHYNEQFF
-	-	TRBV27	TRBJ2-5	TGTGCCAGCAGTTTCAGGACAGCTCAAGAGACCCAGTACTTC	CASSFRTAQETQYF
-	TRBD1	TRBV5-1	TRBJ2-5	TGCGCCAGCAGCGAAGGGGGCGGGGAGACCCAGTACTTC	CASSEGGGETQYF
few	-	TRBV4-1	TRBJ1-5	TGCGCCAGCAGCCAAGAGGCCGGGGGCAATCAGCCCCAGCATTTT	CASSQEAGGNQPQHF
medium-sized	-	TRBV12-3/TRBV12-4	TRBJ1-2	TGTGCCAGCAGTTTGATTGGGAATGGCTACACCTTC	CASSLIGNGYTF
-	TRBD1	TRBV18	TRBJ2-1	TGTGCCAGCTCACCGGAACAGGGGGCGGATAATGAGCAGTTCTTC	CASSPEQGADNEQFF